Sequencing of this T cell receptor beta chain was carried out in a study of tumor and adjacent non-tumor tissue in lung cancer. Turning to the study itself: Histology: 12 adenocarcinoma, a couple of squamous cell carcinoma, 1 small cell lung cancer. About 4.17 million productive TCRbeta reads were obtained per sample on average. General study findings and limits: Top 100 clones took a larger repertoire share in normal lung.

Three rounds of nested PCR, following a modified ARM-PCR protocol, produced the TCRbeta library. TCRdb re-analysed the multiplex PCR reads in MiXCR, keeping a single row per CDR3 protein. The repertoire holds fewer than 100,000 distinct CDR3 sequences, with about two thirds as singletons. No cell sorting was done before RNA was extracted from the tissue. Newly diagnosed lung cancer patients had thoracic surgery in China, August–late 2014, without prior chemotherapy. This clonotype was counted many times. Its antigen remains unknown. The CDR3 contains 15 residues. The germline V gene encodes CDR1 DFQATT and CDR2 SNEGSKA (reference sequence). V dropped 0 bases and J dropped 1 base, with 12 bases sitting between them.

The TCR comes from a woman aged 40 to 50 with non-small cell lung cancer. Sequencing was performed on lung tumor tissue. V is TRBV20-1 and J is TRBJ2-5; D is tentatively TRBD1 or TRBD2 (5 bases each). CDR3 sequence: CSARDLATGQETQYF. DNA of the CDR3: TGCAGTGCTAGAGATCTAGCCACAGGCCAAGAGACCCAGTACTTC.